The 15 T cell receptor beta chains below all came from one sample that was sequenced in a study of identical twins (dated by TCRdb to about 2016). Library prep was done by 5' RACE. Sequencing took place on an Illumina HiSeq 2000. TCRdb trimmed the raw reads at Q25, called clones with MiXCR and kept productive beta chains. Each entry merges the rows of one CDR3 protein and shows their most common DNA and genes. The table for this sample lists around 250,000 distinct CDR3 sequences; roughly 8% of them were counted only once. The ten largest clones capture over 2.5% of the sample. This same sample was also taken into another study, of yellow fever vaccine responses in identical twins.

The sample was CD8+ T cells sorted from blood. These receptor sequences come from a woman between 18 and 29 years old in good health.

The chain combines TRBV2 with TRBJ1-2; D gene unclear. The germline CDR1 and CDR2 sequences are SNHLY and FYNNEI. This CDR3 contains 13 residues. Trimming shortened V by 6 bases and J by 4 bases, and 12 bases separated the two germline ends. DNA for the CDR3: TGTGCCAGCAGCGGTGACGGCCTCTATGGCTACACCTTC. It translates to CASSGDGLYGYTF.

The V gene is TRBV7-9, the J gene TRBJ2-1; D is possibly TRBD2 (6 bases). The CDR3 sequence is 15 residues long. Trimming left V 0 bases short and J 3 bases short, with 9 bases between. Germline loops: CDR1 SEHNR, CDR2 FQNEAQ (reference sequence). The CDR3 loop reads CASSLALALYNEQFF. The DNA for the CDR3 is TGTGCCAGCAGCTTAGCCCTAGCGCTCTACAATGAGCAGTTCTTC. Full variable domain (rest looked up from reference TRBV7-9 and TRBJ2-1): DTGVSQNPRHKITKRGQNVTFRCDPISEHNRLYWYRQTLGQGPEFLTYFQNEAQLEKSRLLSDRFSAERPKGSFSTLEIQRTEQGDSAMYLCASSLALALYNEQFFGPGTRLTVL.

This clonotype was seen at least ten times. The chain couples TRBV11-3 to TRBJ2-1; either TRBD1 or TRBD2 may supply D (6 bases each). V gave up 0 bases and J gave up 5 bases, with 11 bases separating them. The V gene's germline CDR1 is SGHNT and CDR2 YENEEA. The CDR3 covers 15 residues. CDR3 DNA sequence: TGTGCCAGCAGCTTAGACGGGGGCACAAACAATGAGCAGTTCTTC. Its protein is CASSLDGGTNNEQFF.

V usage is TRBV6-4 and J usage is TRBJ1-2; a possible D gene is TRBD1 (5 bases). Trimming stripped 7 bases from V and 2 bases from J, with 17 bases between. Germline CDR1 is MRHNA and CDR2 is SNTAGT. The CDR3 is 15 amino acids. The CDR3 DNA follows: TGTGCCAGCACTCCCCGGCCAGGGAGCAACTATGGCTACACCTTC. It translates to CASTPRPGSNYGYTF.

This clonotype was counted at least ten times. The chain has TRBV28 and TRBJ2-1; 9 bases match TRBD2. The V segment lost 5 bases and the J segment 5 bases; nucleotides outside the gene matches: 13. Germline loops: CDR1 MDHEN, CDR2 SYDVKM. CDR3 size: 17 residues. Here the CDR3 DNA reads TGTGCCAGCAGTCCGGGACTAGCCCAAGGATTGGACAATGAGCAGTTCTTC. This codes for CASSPGLAQGLDNEQFF. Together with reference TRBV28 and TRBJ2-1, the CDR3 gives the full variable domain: DVKVTQSSRYLVKRTGEKVFLECVQDMDHENMFWYRQDPGLGLRLIYFSYDVKMKEKGDIPEGYSVSREKKERFSLILESASTNQTSMYLCASSPGLAQGLDNEQFFGPGTRLTVL.

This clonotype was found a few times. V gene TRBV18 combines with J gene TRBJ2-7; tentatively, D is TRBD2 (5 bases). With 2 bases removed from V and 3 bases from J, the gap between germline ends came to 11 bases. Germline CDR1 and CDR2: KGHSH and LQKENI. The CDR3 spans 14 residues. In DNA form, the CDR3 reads TGTGCCAGCTCACCAATGGACTTAAACTACGAGCAGTACTTC. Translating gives CASSPMDLNYEQYF.

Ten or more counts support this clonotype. Here the CDR3 DNA reads TGCAGCTCAACCTTCAATGAGCAGTTCTTC. Translating it yields CSSTFNEQFF. The chain has TRBV29-1 and TRBJ2-1; D is ambiguous. The CDR3 is made up of 10 amino acids. Looked up from germline, CDR1 is SQVTM and CDR2 is ANQGSEA. V lost 8 bases and J 6 bases, leaving 8 bases between the germline ends.

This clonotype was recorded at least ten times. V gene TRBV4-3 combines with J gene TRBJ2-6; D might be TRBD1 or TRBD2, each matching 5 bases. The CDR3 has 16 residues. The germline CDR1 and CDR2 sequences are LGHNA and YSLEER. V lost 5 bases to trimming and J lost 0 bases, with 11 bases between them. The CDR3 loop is CASSSGADSGANVLTF. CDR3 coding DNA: TGCGCCAGCAGCTCCGGGGCGGACTCTGGGGCCAACGTCCTGACTTTC.

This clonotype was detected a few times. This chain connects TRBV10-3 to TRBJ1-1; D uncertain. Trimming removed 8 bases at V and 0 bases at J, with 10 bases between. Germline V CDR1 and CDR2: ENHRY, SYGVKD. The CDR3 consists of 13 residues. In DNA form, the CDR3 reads TGTGCCATCCTAGGAGACATGAACACTGAAGCTTTCTTT. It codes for CAILGDMNTEAFF.

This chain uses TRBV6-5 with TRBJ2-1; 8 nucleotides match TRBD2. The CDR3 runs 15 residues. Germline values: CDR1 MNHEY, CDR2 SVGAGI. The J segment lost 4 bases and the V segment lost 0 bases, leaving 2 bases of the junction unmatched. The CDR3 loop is CASSYSGGGYNEQFF. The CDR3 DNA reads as TGTGCCAGCAGTTACTCAGGCGGGGGGTACAATGAGCAGTTCTTC.

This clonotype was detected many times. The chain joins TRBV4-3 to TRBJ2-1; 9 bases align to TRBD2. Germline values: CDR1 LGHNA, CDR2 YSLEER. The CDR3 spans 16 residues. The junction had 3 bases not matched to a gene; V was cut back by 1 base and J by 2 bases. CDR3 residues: CASSQGPSGAYNEQFF. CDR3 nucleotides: TGCGCCAGCAGCCAAGGGCCTAGCGGGGCCTACAATGAGCAGTTCTTC.

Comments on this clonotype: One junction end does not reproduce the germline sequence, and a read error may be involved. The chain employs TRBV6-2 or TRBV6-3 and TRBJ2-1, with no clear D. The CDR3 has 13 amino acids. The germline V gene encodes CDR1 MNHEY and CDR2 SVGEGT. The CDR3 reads CASNYIQNNEQFF. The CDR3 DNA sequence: TGTGCCAGCAATTACATACAAAACAATGAGCAGTTCTTC.

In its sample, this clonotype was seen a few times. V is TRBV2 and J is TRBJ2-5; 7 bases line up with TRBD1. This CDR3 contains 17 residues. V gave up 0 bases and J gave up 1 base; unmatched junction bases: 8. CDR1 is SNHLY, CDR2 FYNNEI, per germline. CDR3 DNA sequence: TGTGCCAGCAGTGAAGCGGGACAGATAACGAGCCAAGAGACCCAGTACTTC. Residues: CASSEAGQITSQETQYF.

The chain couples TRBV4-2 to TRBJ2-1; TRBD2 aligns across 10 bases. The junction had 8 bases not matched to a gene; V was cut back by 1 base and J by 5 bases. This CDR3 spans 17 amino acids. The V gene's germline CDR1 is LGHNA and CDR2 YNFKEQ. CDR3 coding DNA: TGTGCCAGCAGCCAAGTCCCGGGACTAGCGAGCAACAATGAGCAGTTCTTC. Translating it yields CASSQVPGLASNNEQFF.

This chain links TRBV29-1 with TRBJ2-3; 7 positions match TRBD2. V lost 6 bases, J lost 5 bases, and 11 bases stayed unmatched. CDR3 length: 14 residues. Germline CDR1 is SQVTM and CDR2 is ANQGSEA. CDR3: CSVPSGIGVDTQYF. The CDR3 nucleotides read TGCAGCGTCCCGAGCGGGATAGGGGTAGATACGCAGTATTTT.